Detailed here is one T cell receptor beta chain. Antigen unknown. Data came from immunoSEQ multiplex PCR; TCRdb stores just in-frame clones and leaves some out. This table has 250,000 to 400,000 clones, 88% appearing once. CDR1 and CDR2 (germline): SGHNT, YYREEE (reference sequence). The CDR3 has 15 amino acids. The germline V and J ends were trimmed by 0 bases and 8 bases, with 15 bases remaining between them. The sample comes from a study of cytomegalovirus exposure and HLA in healthy donors. Study outcomes and limitations: The classifier was said to identify cytomegalovirus status with high specificity and sensitivity.

The chain combines TRBV5-4 with TRBJ2-1; a weak D match, TRBD2 (5 bases). The receptor's source is a man younger than 45 in good health and CMV-seronegative. The specimen was PBMCs. The CDR3 DNA is TGTGCCAGCAGCTTGGAAGAGGGTTCCGCGGATGAGCAGTTCTTC. Encoded protein: CASSLEEGSADEQFF.